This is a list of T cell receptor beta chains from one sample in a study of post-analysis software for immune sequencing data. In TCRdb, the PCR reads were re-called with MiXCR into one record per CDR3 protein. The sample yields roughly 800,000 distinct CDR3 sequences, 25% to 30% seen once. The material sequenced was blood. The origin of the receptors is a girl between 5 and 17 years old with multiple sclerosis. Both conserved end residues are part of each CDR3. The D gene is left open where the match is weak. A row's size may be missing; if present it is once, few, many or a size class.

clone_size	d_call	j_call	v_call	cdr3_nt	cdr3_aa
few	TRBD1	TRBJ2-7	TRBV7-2	TGTGCCAGCAGCTCGACAATACCGGGACAGCCAATTTACGAGCAGTACTTC	CASSSTIPGQPIYEQYF
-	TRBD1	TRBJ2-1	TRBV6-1	TGTGCCGCGAGGGGGACAGGGTCCTCCGGAAGCCAGTTCTTC	CAARGTGSSGSQFF
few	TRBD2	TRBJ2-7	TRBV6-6	TGTGCCAGCAGCGCCGGGACTAGCGGGTTCATATCCTACGAGCAGTACTTC	CASSAGTSGFISYEQYF
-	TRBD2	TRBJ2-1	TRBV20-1	TGCAGTGCAGACGCGCCTAGCGGTGAAAATGAGCAGTTCTTC	CSADAPSGENEQFF
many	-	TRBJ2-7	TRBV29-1	TGCAGCGCGCTGACAGGGGAGGGGACCTACGAGCAGTACTTC	CSALTGEGTYEQYF
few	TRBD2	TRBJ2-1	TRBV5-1	TGCGCCAGCAGCACTAGCGGGAGATCCAATGAGCAGTTCTTC	CASSTSGRSNEQFF
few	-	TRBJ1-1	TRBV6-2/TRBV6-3	TGTGCCAGCAGCGATCGGGAGGGGTCAAACACTGAAGCTTTCTTT	CASSDREGSNTEAFF
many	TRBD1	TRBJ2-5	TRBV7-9	TGTGCCAGCAGCTTCGCCGGACAGGGCTCGTGGCCCCAGTACTTC	CASSFAGQGSWPQYF
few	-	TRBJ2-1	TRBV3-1	TGTGCCAGCAGCCCCATTAGGGGGTCTGAGCAGTTCTTC	CASSPIRGSEQFF
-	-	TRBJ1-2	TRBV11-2	TGTGCCAGCAGCGGACTGCGGGGGATCAACTATGGCTACACCTTC	CASSGLRGINYGYTF
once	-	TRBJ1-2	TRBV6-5	TGTGCCAGCAGGTACGGAGCAGGGACCTATGGCTACACCTTC	CASRYGAGTYGYTF
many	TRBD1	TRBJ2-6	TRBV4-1	TGCGCCAGCAGCCATCTCCCGGGACAGGGTGTTTCTGGGGCCAACGTCCTGACTTTC	CASSHLPGQGVSGANVLTF
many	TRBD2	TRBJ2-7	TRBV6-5	TGTGCCAGCAGAACGGGGGGTGCAAAAGGCTACGAGCAGTACTTC	CASRTGGAKGYEQYF
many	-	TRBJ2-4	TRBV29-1	TGCAGCGCTGAGGGAAAAAACATTCAGTACTTC	CSAEGKNIQYF
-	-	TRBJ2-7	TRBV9	TGTGCCAGCAGCGCGGGACGGAACTCCTACGAGCAGTACTTC	CASSAGRNSYEQYF
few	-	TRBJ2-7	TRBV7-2	TGTGCCAGCAGCACCCCTGTACTAGAGGGAGTGGGGTACGAGCAGTACTTC	CASSTPVLEGVGYEQYF
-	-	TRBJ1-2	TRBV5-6	TGTGCCAGCAGACCTCTCAGGGAGGGCTACACCTTC	CASRPLREGYTF
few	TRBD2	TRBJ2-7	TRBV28	TGTGCCAGCAGGAAAACTAGCGGGAGTTCCTACGAGCAGTACTTC	CASRKTSGSSYEQYF
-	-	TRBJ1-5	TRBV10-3	TGTGCCGTCAGTGAGTCTAGGTCGGGGAACCAGCCCCAGCATTTT	CAVSESRSGNQPQHF
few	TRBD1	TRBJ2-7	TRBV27	TGTGCCAGCAGAAAAGGGGACAGAGGAACCTACGAGCAGTACTTC	CASRKGDRGTYEQYF
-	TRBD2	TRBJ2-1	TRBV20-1	TGCAGTGCTACTAGCGGGAGTCCCTACAATGAGCAGTTCTTC	CSATSGSPYNEQFF
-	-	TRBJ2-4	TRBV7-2	TGTGCCAGCAGCTTACATACTAGTGGGGGGCGGGACATTCAGTACTTC	CASSLHTSGGRDIQYF
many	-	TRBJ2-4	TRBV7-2	TGTGCCAGCAGCTCGGAGGGATGGCCCAAAAACATTCAGTACTTC	CASSSEGWPKNIQYF
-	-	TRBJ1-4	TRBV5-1	TGCGCCAGCAGCTTACAGGGAGGACAAACCAATGAAAAACTGTTTTTT	CASSLQGGQTNEKLFF
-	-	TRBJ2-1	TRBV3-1	TGCGCCAGCAGCCAAGTTTACGAGCAGTTCTTC	CASSQVYEQFF
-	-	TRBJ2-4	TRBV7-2	TGTGCCAGCAGCTTAGAAGGCGAGGGTTCGCGGGCCAAAAACATTCAGTACTTC	CASSLEGEGSRAKNIQYF
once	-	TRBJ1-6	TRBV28	TGTGCCAGCAGTGCAATAGGTGGCGGCGCTAATTCACCCCTCCACTTT	CASSAIGGGANSPLHF
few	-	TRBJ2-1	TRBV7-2	TGTGCCAGCAGCTTAGCGGGACGGGGGGCTTTAGTTAACAATGAGCAGTTCTTC	CASSLAGRGALVNNEQFF
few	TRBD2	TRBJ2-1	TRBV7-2	TGTGCCACCCGTAGAGGGACTAGCGGGAGGCCGCCCTACAATGAGCAGTTCTTC	CATRRGTSGRPPYNEQFF
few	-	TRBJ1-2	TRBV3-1	TGTGCCAGCAGCCAAGCTTCCGAGGGGAATAACTATGGCTACACCTTC	CASSQASEGNNYGYTF
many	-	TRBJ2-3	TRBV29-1	TGCAGCCCCGCCAGGGGAGATACGCAGTATTTT	CSPARGDTQYF
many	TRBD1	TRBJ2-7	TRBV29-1	TGCAGCGTTGAAGATCCGTTACAGGGGGCGCCGGGCGAGCAGTACTTC	CSVEDPLQGAPGEQYF
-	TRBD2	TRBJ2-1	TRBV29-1	TGCAGCGTTGAAGATCGAGCGGGATCCTCCTACAATGAGCAGTTCTTC	CSVEDRAGSSYNEQFF
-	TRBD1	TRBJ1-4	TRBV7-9	TGTGCCAGCAGCTCCAGGGGGACAACTAATGGAAAACTGTTTTTT	CASSSRGTTNGKLFF
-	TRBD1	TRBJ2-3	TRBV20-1	TGCAGTGCGAGTTGGGGACAGTCCCCACCGCCGGGTAGAGATACGCAGTATTTT	CSASWGQSPPPGRDTQYF
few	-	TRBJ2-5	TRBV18	TGTGCCAGCTCGACCGGGACGGGAGAGACCCAGTACTTC	CASSTGTGETQYF
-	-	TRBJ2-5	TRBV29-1	TGCAGCGTTGACCCCCTTAAGCAGGACTTC	CSVDPLKQDF
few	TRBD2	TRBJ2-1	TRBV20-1	TGCAGTGCGCCTAACCGGGGGGGAGGGAGGTCGTACAATGAGCAGTTCTTC	CSAPNRGGGRSYNEQFF
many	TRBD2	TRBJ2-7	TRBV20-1	TGCAGTGCTAGAGATCCTACTAGCGGGAGTTACGAGCAGTACTTC	CSARDPTSGSYEQYF
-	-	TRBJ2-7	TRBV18	TGTGCCAGCGCCCCCCGAGGGCAGGGTCACGAGCAGTACTTC	CASAPRGQGHEQYF
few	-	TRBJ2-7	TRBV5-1	TGCGCCAGCAGCGGGGACATCTCCTACGAGCAGTACTTC	CASSGDISYEQYF
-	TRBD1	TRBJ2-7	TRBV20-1	TGCAGTGCTAGAGAACCCGGGACAGCGAACTACGAGCAGTACTTC	CSAREPGTANYEQYF
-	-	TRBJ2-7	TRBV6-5	TGTGCCAGCAGTTACTCCCGGGGAAGAGGGGAGCAGTACTTC	CASSYSRGRGEQYF
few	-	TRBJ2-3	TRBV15	TGTGCCACCAGCGGACCTAGGAGCACAGATACGCAGTATTTT	CATSGPRSTDTQYF
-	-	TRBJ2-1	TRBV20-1	TGCAGTGCTAGAAGGACGGGGACCTACAATGAGCAGTTCTTC	CSARRTGTYNEQFF
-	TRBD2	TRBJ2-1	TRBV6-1	TGTGCCAGCCATTTTGCGGGGGGGCCTCATGAGCAGTTCTTC	CASHFAGGPHEQFF
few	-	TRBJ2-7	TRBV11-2	TGTGCCAGCAGACGACTAGGCAGCGATTACGAGCAGTACTTC	CASRRLGSDYEQYF
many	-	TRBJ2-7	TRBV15	TGTGCCACCAGCAAGACCCCCTCGTACGAGCAGTACTTC	CATSKTPSYEQYF